What follows describes a single T cell receptor beta chain. The data were obtained in a study of T-cell reconstitution after alpha-beta-depleted transplantation in children. CDR1 DFQATT and CDR2 SNEGSKA come from the germline V gene (reference sequence). The CDR3 has 16 residues. V lost 0 bases and J 0 bases, leaving 9 bases between the germline ends. Unique molecular identifiers were used to barcode this TCRbeta library. TCRdb redid the calling of the PCR reads with MiXCR, one entry per CDR3 protein. This sample carries about a million distinct CDR3 sequences, less than 30% of them seen once, and the ten largest clones take under 30%.

This TCR was sampled from a boy under three years old who had a stem cell transplant for SCID, so the T cells may come from the graft donor. This specimen consisted of PBMCs, mostly from graft donor cells, obtained 360 days after TCRalphabeta/CD19-depleted stem cell transplant. The chain employs TRBV20-1 and TRBJ1-6; D gene uncertain. In nucleotides, the CDR3 is TGCAGTGCTAGAGATCTTTGGAGCTCCTATAATTCACCCCTCCACTTT. Residues: CSARDLWSSYNSPLHF.